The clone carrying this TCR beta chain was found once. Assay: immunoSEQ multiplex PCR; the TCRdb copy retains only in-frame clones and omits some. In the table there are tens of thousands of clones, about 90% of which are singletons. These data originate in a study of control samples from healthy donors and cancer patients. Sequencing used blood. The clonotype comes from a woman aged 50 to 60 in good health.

The chain's CDR3 is CATSRVSVLNEKLFF. As DNA, the CDR3 is TGTGCCACCAGCAGAGTCTCGGTCCTTAATGAAAAACTGTTTTTT. This chain uses TRBV15 with TRBJ1-4; unclear D gene. Germline V gives CDR1 LNHNV, CDR2 YYDKDF (reference sequence). Trimming stripped 1 base from V and 4 bases from J, with 10 bases between. This CDR3 region has 15 residues.